This passage covers 20 T cell receptor beta chains from one sample sequenced in a study of T cells after yellow fever vaccination. TCRdb re-analysed the 5' RACE reads in MiXCR, keeping a single row per CDR3 protein. The table has more than 450,000 distinct CDR3 sequences, roughly a fifth seen once. The sequencing used PBMCs, collected approximately 22 days after the first yellow fever vaccination. Receptor source: a man in his late teens or twenties who received the YFV17D yellow fever vaccine.

This clonotype was recorded a few times. The V and J genes are TRBV20-1 and TRBJ2-3, with D uncertain. Trimming took off 4 bases at V and 7 bases at J, with 9 bases between the two ends. The CDR3 runs 11 residues. The germline V gene encodes CDR1 DFQATT and CDR2 SNEGSKA (reference sequence). This CDR3 reads CSATYANTQYF. In DNA, the CDR3 is TGCAGTGCTACTTATGCGAATACGCAGTATTTT.

This chain uses TRBV5-1 with TRBJ2-2; the match to TRBD2 covers 12 bases. This CDR3 region has 14 residues. V was clipped by 7 bases and J by 5 bases; unmatched bases: 3. CDR1 and CDR2 from the germline V gene are SGHRS and YFSETQ. CDR3 nucleotides: TGCGCCAGCGCTAGCGGGGGGGCGACCGGGGAGCTGTTTTTT. It codes for CASASGGATGELFF.

The chain links TRBV5-1 to TRBJ1-2; no clear D gene. Germline V CDR1 and CDR2: SGHRS, YFSETQ. V gave up 3 bases and J gave up 5 bases, with 11 bases separating them. CDR3 size: 13 residues. This chain's CDR3 is CASSSRGGYGYTF. The CDR3, as DNA: TGCGCCAGCAGCTCCCGGGGTGGTTATGGCTACACCTTC. The variable domain in full, with the rest retrieved from reference TRBV5-1 and TRBJ1-2, is KAGVTQTPRYLIKTRGQQVTLSCSPISGHRSVSWYQQTPGQGLQFLFEYFSETQRNKGNFPGRFSGRQFSNSRSEMNVSTLELGDSALYLCASSSRGGYGYTFGSGTRLTVV.

The chain is built from TRBV6-5 and TRBJ2-1, with D tentatively TRBD2 (5 bases). V was clipped by 3 bases and J by 6 bases, with 15 bases between them. The CDR3 consists of 15 residues. Germline assignment: CDR1 MNHEY and CDR2 SVGAGI. Here the CDR3 DNA reads TGTGCCAGCAGTTATAGAGGCAGGAGGATCAATGAGCAGTTCTTC. Translating it yields CASSYRGRRINEQFF.

This clonotype has more than one count but fewer than ten. The chain has TRBV5-1 and TRBJ2-3; D unclear. V was cut by 0 bases and J by 0 bases, with 11 bases left in between. The CDR3 is made up of 16 amino acids. Germline loops: CDR1 SGHRS, CDR2 YFSETQ. In nucleotides, the CDR3 is TGCGCCAGCAGCTTGGTGCGGAAATCTAGCACAGATACGCAGTATTTT. Translated: CASSLVRKSSTDTQYF.

The chain has TRBV20-1 and TRBJ1-2, with 8 bases aligning to TRBD1. V lost 0 bases and J lost 7; bases outside the gene matches: 10. The CDR3 is 15 residues long. In germline, CDR1 is DFQATT, CDR2 SNEGSKA (reference sequence). CDR3 residues: CSARDPRQGTLGYTF. The CDR3, as DNA: TGCAGTGCTAGAGATCCGCGACAGGGGACCCTTGGCTACACCTTC.

About this clonotype itself: One end of the junction does not line up with germline, which may come from a read error. The genes are TRBV6-1 and TRBJ2-5; 9 bases are shared with TRBD2. From germline, CDR1 is MNHNS and CDR2 SASEGT. The CDR3 contains 14 residues. The CDR3 nucleotides are TGTGCCAGCAGTGTTGACCAAGCGGGGGGCCCCAGTAGTTTC. Amino acid sequence: CASSVDQAGGPSSF.

This clonotype was observed a few times. This chain joins TRBV3-1 and TRBJ1-1; D uncertain. Germline CDR1 LGHDT, CDR2 YNNKEL (reference sequence). With 1 base removed from V and 5 bases from J, the gap between germline ends came to 5 bases. CDR3 length: 12 amino acids. CDR3 loop: CASSQGETEAFF. As DNA, the CDR3 is TGTGCCAGCAGCCAAGGGGAGACTGAAGCTTTCTTT.

The V and J genes are TRBV5-6 and TRBJ2-7; no clear D gene. The CDR3 covers 12 residues. V was pared by 0 bases and J by 6 bases, with 7 bases between. From germline, CDR1 is SGHDT and CDR2 YYEEEE. CDR3 nucleotide sequence: TGTGCCAGCAGCTTGGGGCTCGGCGAGCAGTACTTC. Translation gives CASSLGLGEQYF.

This chain joins TRBV7-9 and TRBJ2-4, with D possibly TRBD1 on 5 matching bases. CDR3 length equals 12 residues. Germline V gene sequence: CDR1 SEHNR, CDR2 FQNEAQ (reference sequence). The V end lost 1 base, the J end lost 8 bases, and 6 bases lay between the germline ends. CDR3 loop: CASSLDRHIQYF. The CDR3 DNA is TGTGCCAGCAGCTTAGACAGGCACATTCAGTACTTC.

This clonotype came up a few times. V and J are TRBV27 and TRBJ1-3; no reliable D call. Germline V gene lookup returns CDR1 MNHEY and CDR2 SMNVEV (reference sequence). This CDR3 comprises 16 residues. V shed 5 bases and J shed 1 base, with 15 bases lying between them. The CDR3 spells CASSAHLPISGNTIYF. The CDR3 coding sequence is TGTGCCAGCAGTGCCCACCTCCCCATATCTGGAAACACCATATATTTT.

The chain has TRBV20-1 and TRBJ2-5, with D hard to call. Germline-derived CDR1 and CDR2 are DFQATT and SNEGSKA (reference sequence). The CDR3 consists of 14 residues. V lost 0 bases and J 2 bases, leaving 10 bases between the germline ends. The DNA for the CDR3 is TGCAGTGCTAGAGATCGGAGAGGACAAGAGACCCAGTACTTC. Translating gives CSARDRRGQETQYF.

This clonotype was seen a handful of times. The chain is built from TRBV20-1 and TRBJ2-7; 8 bases map to TRBD2. V lost 6 bases, J lost 7 bases, and 14 bases stayed unmatched. This CDR3 has 14 amino acids. CDR1 and CDR2 (germline): DFQATT, SNEGSKA (reference sequence). CDR3: CSAPRGTSASEQYV. The DNA of the CDR3 is TGCAGTGCCCCCCGAGGGACTAGTGCGAGTGAGCAGTACGTC.

This clonotype was picked up a small number of times. For the CDR3, the DNA is TGTGCCAGCAGCTTGCTGGGAAACAGGGGTGGCACAGATACGCAGTATTTT. This gives the protein CASSLLGNRGGTDTQYF. The rearrangement links TRBV5-6 to TRBJ2-3; 7 bases align to TRBD1. Germline assignment: CDR1 SGHDT and CDR2 YYEEEE. The CDR3 has 17 amino acids. Losses at the gene ends were 1 base for V and 1 base for J; bases not matched to a gene: 9.

This clonotype was observed a handful of times. This chain uses TRBV6-5 with TRBJ2-5, with D possibly being TRBD1 or TRBD2 (5 bases each). Germline CDR1 is MNHEY and CDR2 is SVGAGI. V was cut by 0 bases and J by 5 bases, with 22 bases left in between. The CDR3 runs to 18 residues. The chain's CDR3 is CASSYSMSGARWSETQYF. In DNA form, the CDR3 reads TGTGCCAGCAGTTACTCGATGTCCGGGGCCCGGTGGTCGGAGACCCAGTACTTC.

The chain couples TRBV5-6 to TRBJ2-1; 9 bases agree with TRBD2. This CDR3 is built from 15 residues. V trimming: 4 bases; J trimming: 2 bases; junction bases outside the gene matches: 4. Germline CDR1 is SGHDT and CDR2 is YYEEEE. The CDR3 is CASSGRTSAYNEQFF. The CDR3 region has the DNA TGTGCCAGCAGCGGCAGGACTAGCGCCTACAATGAGCAGTTCTTC.

This clonotype was found many times. This chain connects TRBV7-2 to TRBJ2-5; 7 nucleotides line up with TRBD2. Germline lookup yields CDR1 SGHTA and CDR2 FQGNSA. V shed 5 bases, J shed 2 bases, and the junction held 2 bases outside the gene matches. The CDR3 length is 13 residues. CDR3 sequence reads: CASSLREQETQYF. DNA for the CDR3: TGTGCCAGCAGCCTGCGGGAGCAAGAGACCCAGTACTTC.

The V gene is TRBV20-1, the J gene TRBJ1-2; D is undetermined. CDR1 is DFQATT, CDR2 SNEGSKA, per germline (reference sequence). This CDR3 is 13 amino acids long. CDR3 residues: CAMVRPTNYGYTF. The CDR3 nucleotides are TGCGCAATGGTTAGGCCCACTAACTATGGCTACACCTTC.

This clonotype was observed a handful of times. The chain joins TRBV20-1 to TRBJ1-2; D is uncertain. Germline values: CDR1 DFQATT, CDR2 SNEGSKA (reference sequence). The V end lost 6 bases, the J end lost 1 base, and 15 bases lay between the germline ends. The CDR3 contains 14 residues. The CDR3 sequence is CSAPLFEGNYGYTF. In nucleotides, the CDR3 is TGCAGTGCCCCACTTTTTGAGGGTAACTATGGCTACACCTTC.

This clonotype was detected only a few times. This chain links TRBV19 with TRBJ2-2; TRBD1 matches 8 bases. Germline CDR1 LNHDA, CDR2 SQIVND (reference sequence). The V and J ends lost 7 bases and 3 bases, in that order; junction bases with no gene match: 13. This CDR3 is 17 amino acids long. In nucleotides, the CDR3 is TGTGCCAGTATGCCCCGTCGGACAGGGTCGGACACCGGGGAGCTGTTTTTT. As protein: CASMPRRTGSDTGELFF.